This T cell receptor (beta chain) was found in a study of cytomegalovirus exposure and HLA in healthy donors. Clones were sequenced by immunoSEQ multiplex PCR, and TCRdb holds only the in-frame ones, with some missing. The sample lists 100,000 to 120,000 clones; under 97% were seen once. Overall study findings and caveats: First-cohort TCR clusters tended to co-occur in the 120 or so validation repertoires, a later analysis found.

Worth noting for this clone: Its cognate antigen is unknown.

This CDR3 is built from 19 residues. Looked up from germline, CDR1 is LNHNV and CDR2 is YYDKDF (reference sequence). V lost 1 base to trimming and J lost 8 bases, with 24 bases between them. The specimen sequenced was PBMCs. This TCR was recovered from a woman aged 18 to 35 in good health and CMV-seronegative. The gene calls are TRBV15 and TRBJ1-6; weak D call: TRBD1 (5 bases). The CDR3 bases are TGTGCCACCAGCAGAGTCCCTTTTGGAGGGGTGACTCGGGATTCACCCCTCCACTTT. Its translation is CATSRVPFGGVTRDSPLHF.